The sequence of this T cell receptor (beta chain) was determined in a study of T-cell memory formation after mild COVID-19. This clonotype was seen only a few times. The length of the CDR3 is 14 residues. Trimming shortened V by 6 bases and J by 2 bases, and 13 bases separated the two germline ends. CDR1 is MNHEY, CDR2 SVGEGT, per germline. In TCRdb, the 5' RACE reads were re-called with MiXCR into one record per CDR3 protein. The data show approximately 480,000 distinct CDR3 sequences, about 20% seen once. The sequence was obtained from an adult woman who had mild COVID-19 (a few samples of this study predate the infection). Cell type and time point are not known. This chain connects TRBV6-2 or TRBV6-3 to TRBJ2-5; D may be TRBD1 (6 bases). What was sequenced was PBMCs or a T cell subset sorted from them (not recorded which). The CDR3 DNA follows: TGTGCCAGCAGAAACCACAGGGTTCAAGAGACCCAGTACTTC. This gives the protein CASRNHRVQETQYF.